This TCR beta chain is drawn from a study of somatic mutations in cytotoxic T cells in rheumatoid arthritis. Overall study findings and caveats: Relative to age-matched healthy controls, rheumatoid arthritis patients did not differ significantly in CD8+ T-cell clonality. With age, CD8+ clonality increased in rheumatoid arthritis patients, whereas no such increase appeared in healthy controls.

The germline V gene encodes CDR1 MNHEY and CDR2 SMNVEV (reference sequence). The CDR3 is made up of 14 amino acids. V lost 5 bases to trimming and J lost 1 base; unmatched junction nucleotides: 4. Method: immunoSEQ multiplex PCR; TCRdb's copy keeps in-frame clones and lacks some. This sample carries around 18,000 clones, 70% to 90% of them seen once, and the ten largest clones take about an eighth. This clone was counted a few times. Antigen unknown. This TCR was recovered from an adult with rheumatoid arthritis. The genes are TRBV27 and TRBJ1-1; TRBD1 agrees at 7 bases. Sequencing was carried out using CD8+ T cells sorted from blood. CDR3 DNA sequence: TGTGCCAGCAGTAGACAGGGTTCGAACACTGAAGCTTTCTTT. Translation: CASSRQGSNTEAFF.